The clone carrying this T cell receptor beta chain occurred a few times. Its antigen is unidentified. The CDR3 totals 12 residues. Trimming removed 6 bases from V and 6 bases from J, with 9 bases in between. Using its own MiXCR run on the RT-PCR reads, TCRdb lists one record per CDR3 protein. The sample holds hundreds of thousands of distinct CDR3 sequences, about 25% seen once. This entry is derived from a study of response to subunit inactivated influenza vaccine. Points from the study as a whole: Only a handful of new T cells, the authors suggested, are recruited with each seasonal influenza vaccination.

The receptor was isolated from a middle-aged man who received an inactivated influenza vaccine. Sequenced material: CD4+ T cells sorted from PBMCs, taken 5 days after vaccination. The rearrangement uses TRBV12-3 or TRBV12-4 and TRBJ1-5; tentative D call: TRBD1 (5 bases). The CDR3 DNA reads as TGTGCCAGCAGCCCAGGGACTCAGCCCCAGCATTTT. Translation: CASSPGTQPQHF.